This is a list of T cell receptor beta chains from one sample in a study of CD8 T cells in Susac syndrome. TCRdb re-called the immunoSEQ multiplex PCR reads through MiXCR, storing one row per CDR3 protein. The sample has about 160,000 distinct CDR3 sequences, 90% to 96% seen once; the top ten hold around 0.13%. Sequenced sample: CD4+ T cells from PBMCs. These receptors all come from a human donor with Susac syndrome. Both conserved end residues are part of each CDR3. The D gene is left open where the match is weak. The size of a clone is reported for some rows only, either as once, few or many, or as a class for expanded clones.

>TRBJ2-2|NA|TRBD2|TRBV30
CAWSVLAGGTGELFF
TGTGCCTGGAGTGTACTGGCGGGAGGGACCGGGGAGCTGTTTTTT
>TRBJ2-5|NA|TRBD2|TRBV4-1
CASSQASGTSGGRRETQYF
TGCGCCAGCAGCCAAGCATCCGGGACTAGCGGGGGTCGGAGGGAGACCCAGTACTTC
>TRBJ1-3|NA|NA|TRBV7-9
CASRIRKGNTIYF
TGTGCCAGCAGAATCAGGAAAGGAAACACCATATATTTT
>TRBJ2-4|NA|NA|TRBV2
CASSGIEVGLGNIQYF
TGCGCCAGCAGTGGGATCGAGGTGGGACTGGGAAACATTCAGTACTTC
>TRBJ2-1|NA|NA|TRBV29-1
CSVVRLASYNEQFF
TGCAGCGTTGTTAGGCTAGCGAGCTACAATGAGCAGTTCTTC
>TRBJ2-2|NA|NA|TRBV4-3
CASSQDTRATGELFF
TGCGCCAGCAGCCAAGATACTCGAGCCACCGGGGAGCTGTTTTTT
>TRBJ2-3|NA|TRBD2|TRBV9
CASSAGLAGITDTQYF
TGTGCCAGCAGCGCGGGACTAGCGGGTATCACAGATACGCAGTATTTT
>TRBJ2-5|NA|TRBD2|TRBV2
CASIERELHETQYF
TGTGCCAGCATTGAGCGGGAGTTGCATGAGACCCAGTACTTC
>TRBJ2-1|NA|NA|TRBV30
CAWTGSPNEQFF
TGTGCCTGGACGGGTAGTCCTAATGAGCAGTTCTTC
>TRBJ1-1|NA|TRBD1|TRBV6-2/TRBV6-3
CASSRQGWNTEAFF
TGTGCCAGCAGTCGACAGGGATGGAACACTGAAGCTTTCTTT
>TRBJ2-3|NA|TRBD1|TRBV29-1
CSVGQGRADTQYF
TGCAGCGTAGGACAGGGGAGGGCAGATACGCAGTATTTT
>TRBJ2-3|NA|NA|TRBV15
CATSRDRARITDTQYF
TGTGCCACCAGCAGAGATCGAGCCCGGATCACAGATACGCAGTATTTT
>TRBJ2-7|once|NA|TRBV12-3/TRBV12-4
CASSSPDEQYF
TGTGCCAGCAGTAGCCCCGACGAGCAGTACTTC
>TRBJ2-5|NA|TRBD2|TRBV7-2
CASSLVTSGRADETQYF
TGTGCCAGCAGCTTAGTTACTAGCGGGAGGGCCGATGAGACCCAGTACTTC
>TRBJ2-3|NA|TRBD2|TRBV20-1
CSARIIAGVPTDTQYF
TGCAGTGCTAGGATAATAGCGGGAGTGCCAACAGATACGCAGTATTTT